The sequence of this T cell receptor (beta chain) was determined in a study of T cells in Graves' hyperthyroidism and ophthalmopathy. CDR1 SEHNR and CDR2 FQNEAQ come from the germline V gene (reference sequence). The CDR3 is 16 amino acids. With 1 base clipped from V and 4 bases from J, the junction kept 9 bases outside the gene matches. This clonotype was seen repeatedly, ten times or more. Researchers defined stable Graves' hyperthyroidism as no ophthalmopathy progression within 18 months. Hyperthyroidism patients were newly diagnosed, had disease duration under 2 months, and were aged 18 to 65 years. Patients showing uncontrolled infection, other autoimmune disease, pregnancy or lactation were ineligible. The study based diagnoses on clinical symptoms, serum thyroxine and TRAb, thyroid ultrasound and orbital computed tomography. Amplified regions were TCR beta CDR3 sequences from RNA transcripts. HTBI primers drove first-round RT-PCR of the TCR CDR3. Via MiXCR, TCRdb re-called the multiplex PCR reads, giving one row per CDR3 protein. The sample comprises some 400,000 distinct CDR3 sequences, 19% of which are singletons, and about 3.7% rests with the top ten.

The sample was blood. The genes are TRBV7-9 and TRBJ1-1, with 7 bases aligning to TRBD1. The sequence was obtained from a woman aged 18-30 years with Graves' hyperthyroidism. CDR3 residues: CASSLDNRGPATEAFF. CDR3 sequence (DNA): TGTGCCAGCAGCTTAGATAACAGGGGTCCAGCCACTGAAGCTTTCTTT.